Listed here are 25 T cell receptor beta chains from one sample, sequenced in a study of vaccination effects on CD4 cells after COVID-19. No cognate antigen is known for these TCRs. With the ViraFEST assay, the study expanded antigen-specific CD4+ T cells using viral peptide pools, then sequenced them. Isolation of CD4+ T cells took place after 10 to 11 days of culture. Vaccinated recipients, who were negative for nucleocapsid antibodies, had no history of SARS-CoV-2 infection. Repertoires were generated with immunoSEQ multiplex PCR, while TCRdb's copy carries only in-frame clones and drops some. The data hold under 55,000 clones, with 79% observed a single time. Sequencing used CD4+ T cells from PBMCs cultured with HCoV-OC43 spike peptides, obtained before COVID-19 vaccination. Described subset: HCoV-OC43 spike overlapping peptide pool stimulation. The receptor set was obtained from a human donor who received a COVID-19 vaccine.

This chain links TRBV30 with TRBJ1-4, with D uncertain. This CDR3 has 15 amino acids. The germline V gene encodes CDR1 GTSNPN and CDR2 SVGIG (reference sequence). V was clipped by 0 bases and J by 6 bases, with 14 bases between them. The CDR3 DNA is TGTGCCTGGAGTGTCCCGGCTGGAGTTGATGAAAAACTGTTTTTT. It is translated as CAWSVPAGVDEKLFF.

This clone was seen only a few times. The gene calls are TRBV9 and TRBJ2-2; D may be TRBD1 or TRBD2 (5 bases each). Between the trimmed V and J ends, which lost 0 bases and 0 bases, there was a span of 12 bases. Germline CDR1 and CDR2: SGDLS and YYNGEE. CDR3 length: 17 residues. CDR3 DNA: TGTGCCAGCAGCGTAGATACCGGGACCCCGAACACCGGGGAGCTGTTTTTT. Protein: CASSVDTGTPNTGELFF.

This clone has more than one count but fewer than ten. V gene TRBV7-8 combines with J gene TRBJ1-4; D unresolved. Trimming removed 5 bases at V and 4 bases at J, with 11 bases between. The length of the CDR3 is 14 residues. Germline V gene sequence: CDR1 SGHVS, CDR2 FQNEAQ. The CDR3 nucleotides read TGTGCCAGCAGCCCCGGACGGAGTAATGAAAAACTGTTTTTT. This translates into CASSPGRSNEKLFF.

The chain carries TRBV20-1 and TRBJ1-1, with 7 bases that match TRBD1. V dropped 2 bases and J dropped 11; count of bases not matched to a gene: 5. The CDR3 runs to 11 residues. Germline CDR1 and CDR2: DFQATT and SNEGSKA (reference sequence). The DNA of the CDR3 is TGCAGTGCTAGATCTGGGACAGTCGCTTTCTTT. This encodes CSARSGTVAFF.

The chain carries TRBV5-6 and TRBJ1-2; D unresolved. Trimming stripped 6 bases from V and 0 bases from J, with 9 bases between. The V gene's germline CDR1 is SGHDT and CDR2 YYEEEE. The CDR3 extends over 13 amino acids. The CDR3 DNA is TGTGCCAGCACAGGCCTCTCTAACTATGGCTACACCTTC. Amino acid sequence: CASTGLSNYGYTF. Based on the CDR3 plus reference TRBV5-6 and TRBJ1-2, the full variable domain is DAGVTQSPTHLIKTRGQQVTLRCSPKSGHDTVSWYQQALGQGPQFIFQYYEEEERQRGNFPDRFSGHQFPNYSSELNVNALLLGDSALYLCASTGLSNYGYTFGSGTRLTVV.

This clone has a single count. This chain connects TRBV9 to TRBJ1-2; 7 bases line up with TRBD1. V shed 3 bases and J 8 bases; nucleotides not matched to a gene: 4. The CDR3 has 12 amino acids. CDR1 and CDR2 (germline): SGDLS, YYNGEE. The CDR3 here is CASSGGGLGYTF. CDR3 nucleotides: TGTGCCAGCAGCGGAGGGGGCTTGGGCTACACCTTC.

The genes are TRBV25-1 and TRBJ2-5; D is uncertain. Germline V lookup: CDR1 MGHDK, CDR2 SYGVNS. This CDR3 spans 13 amino acids. V was pared by 6 bases and J by 7 bases, with 15 bases between. The CDR3 DNA reads TGTGCCAGCAGGGAAGTCGCGTCGGCGACCCAGTACTTC. Protein product: CASREVASATQYF. The full variable domain, completed using reference TRBV25-1 and TRBJ2-5, is EADIYQTPRYLVIGTGKKITLECSQTMGHDKMYWYQQDPGMELHLIHYSYGVNSTEKGDLSSESTVSRIRTEHFPLTLESARPSHTSQYLCASREVASATQYFGPGTRLLVL.

This rearrangement joins TRBV6-5 to TRBJ2-3; 10 positions match TRBD2. CDR3 size: 15 residues. J was trimmed by 10 bases and V by 6 bases; bases with no gene match: 13. Germline V gives CDR1 MNHEY, CDR2 SVGAGI. DNA for the CDR3: TGTGCCAGCAGCCCCCGAGCGGGGGGGCCGGAGGCGCAGTATTTT. It is translated as CASSPRAGGPEAQYF.

The chain couples TRBV6-2 or TRBV6-3 to TRBJ2-1; D may be TRBD1 (6 bases). V lost 2 bases, J lost 3 bases, and 8 bases lay in between. The germline gives CDR1 MNHEY, CDR2 SVGEGT. The length of the CDR3 is 14 residues. This CDR3 is CASSYLDSYNEQFF. DNA for the CDR3: TGTGCCAGCAGTTACCTGGACAGCTACAATGAGCAGTTCTTC.

This chain uses TRBV13 with TRBJ2-5; possibly TRBD1 for D (6 bases). Trimming left V 5 bases short and J 2 bases short, with 9 bases between. This CDR3 contains 13 residues. CDR1 is PRHDT, CDR2 FYEKMQ, per germline (reference sequence). The CDR3 is CASSPGQQETQYF. Written as DNA, the CDR3 is TGTGCCAGCAGCCCTGGACAGCAAGAGACCCAGTACTTC. The full variable domain, rest sourced from reference TRBV13 and TRBJ2-5, is AAGVIQSPRHLIKEKRETATLKCYPIPRHDTVYWYQQGPGQDPQFLISFYEKMQSDKGSIPDRFSAQQFSDYHSELNMSSLELGDSALYFCASSPGQQETQYFGPGTRLLVL.

V usage is TRBV19 and J usage is TRBJ1-2, with TRBD1 matching over 7 bases. CDR1 LNHDA and CDR2 SQIVND come from the germline V gene (reference sequence). The CDR3 length is 17 residues. With 7 bases clipped from V and 2 bases from J, the junction kept 16 bases outside the gene matches. The CDR3 spells CASTRGLGTDGNYGYTF. DNA of the CDR3: TGTGCCAGTACCCGGGGACTGGGGACAGACGGAAACTATGGCTACACCTTC. Drawing the rest from reference TRBV19 and TRBJ1-2, the complete variable domain is DGGITQSPKYLFRKEGQNVTLSCEQNLNHDAMYWYRQDPGQGLRLIYYSQIVNDFQKGDIAEGYSVSREKKESFPLTVTSAQKNPTAFYLCASTRGLGTDGNYGYTFGSGTRLTVV.

The chain couples TRBV7-2 to TRBJ2-7; no firm D call. V lost 5 bases, J lost 0 bases, and 11 bases lay in between. The germline CDR1 and CDR2 sequences are SGHTA and FQGNSA. The CDR3 covers 14 residues. This chain's CDR3 is CASSLLSSSYEQYV. CDR3 in DNA: TGTGCCAGCAGCCTCCTGAGTAGCTCCTACGAGCAGTACGTC.

V and J are TRBV5-4 and TRBJ2-4, with a possible D match to TRBD2 (5 bases). V shed 2 bases and J shed 0 bases, with 12 bases lying between them. Germline CDR1 and CDR2: SGHNT and YYREEE (reference sequence). The length of the CDR3 is 16 residues. As DNA, the CDR3 is TGTGCCAGCAGCTTTGGCGGACTCTTAGCCAAAAACATTCAGTACTTC. This codes for CASSFGGLLAKNIQYF.

V gene TRBV7-3 combines with J gene TRBJ2-5; D gene uncertain. Trimming pared 1 base from V and 5 bases from J, leaving 8 bases between. Per the germline V gene, CDR1 is SGHTA and CDR2 is FQGTGA. The length of the CDR3 is 13 residues. Here the CDR3 reads CASSLRLRETQYF. For the CDR3, the DNA is TGTGCCAGCAGCTTAAGACTGCGGGAGACCCAGTACTTC. Together with reference TRBV7-3 and TRBJ2-5, the CDR3 gives the full variable domain: GAGVSQTPSNKVTEKGKYVELRCDPISGHTALYWYRQSLGQGPEFLIYFQGTGAADDSGLPNDRFFAVRPEGSVSTLKIQRTERGDSAVYLCASSLRLRETQYFGPGTRLLVL.

The chain has TRBV18 and TRBJ2-7, with D uncertain. Trimming took off 0 bases at V and 0 bases at J, with 3 bases between the two ends. The germline gives CDR1 KGHSH, CDR2 LQKENI. This CDR3 has 13 residues. The CDR3 here is CASSPPSSYEQYV. The CDR3 DNA reads TGTGCCAGCTCACCACCCAGCTCCTACGAGCAGTACGTC.

V gene TRBV2 combines with J gene TRBJ1-1; TRBD1 agrees at 12 bases. Germline CDR1 and CDR2: SNHLY and FYNNEI. There are 18 residues in the CDR3. J gave up 3 bases and V 1 base, and 9 bases lay outside the gene matches. This chain's CDR3 is CASSEGGTGGRRYTEAFF. CDR3 coding DNA: TGTGCCAGCAGTGAAGGCGGGACAGGGGGCAGGCGTTACACTGAAGCTTTCTTT.

CDR3: CASSLGGGQGETQYF. In DNA, the CDR3 is TGTGCCAGCAGTTTAGGGGGGGGGCAAGGGGAGACCCAGTACTTC. V and J are TRBV2 and TRBJ2-5; D possibly corresponds to TRBD2 (7 bases). Deletions cut 5 bases from V and 5 bases from J, with 18 bases between. Germline assignment: CDR1 SNHLY and CDR2 FYNNEI. The CDR3 runs to 15 residues.

Remarks on this clone: This sample also contains other DNA sequences that code for the same CDR3. V usage is TRBV9 and J usage is TRBJ2-3, with 12 positions matching TRBD2. Per the germline V gene, CDR1 is SGDLS and CDR2 is YYNGEE. The CDR3 is made up of 16 amino acids. V dropped 0 bases and J dropped 1; count of bases not matched to a gene: 0. CDR3 residues: CASSVGLAGGTDTQYF. Here the CDR3 DNA reads TGTGCCAGCAGCGTAGGACTAGCGGGGGGCACAGATACGCAGTATTTT.

The CDR3 nucleotides are TGTGCCAGTAGTATAACTAGCGGGGGAGGGATCTACAATGAGCAGTTCTTC. The encoded protein is CASSITSGGGIYNEQFF. The V call is TRBV19, the J call TRBJ2-1; 11 bases align to TRBD2. The CDR3 runs to 17 residues. With V trimmed by 2 bases and J by 3 bases, 6 bases remained unmatched. Germline loops: CDR1 LNHDA, CDR2 SQIVND (reference sequence).

The gene calls are TRBV28 and TRBJ1-3; 7 nucleotides match TRBD1. V trimming: 2 bases; J trimming: 7 bases; junction bases outside the gene matches: 5. Germline V CDR1 and CDR2: MDHEN, SYDVKM. The CDR3 contains 14 residues. The CDR3 DNA reads as TGTGCCAGCAGTTTAGTGACAGGGAAGAACACCATATATTTT. This codes for CASSLVTGKNTIYF.

The chain carries TRBV7-9 and TRBJ2-1; TRBD2 agrees at 7 bases. This CDR3 has 14 amino acids. From germline, CDR1 is SEHNR and CDR2 FQNEAQ (reference sequence). Losses at the gene ends were 6 bases for V and 4 bases for J; bases not matched to a gene: 6. The CDR3 protein is CASRPDGGYNEQFF. The CDR3 bases are TGTGCCAGCAGGCCCGACGGGGGGTACAATGAGCAGTTCTTC.

The chain uses TRBV11-2 and TRBJ2-5; 9 bases agree with TRBD1. Germline CDR1 and CDR2: SGHAT and FQNNGV. The CDR3 extends over 16 amino acids. V gave up 5 bases and J gave up 5 bases; unmatched junction bases: 12. This CDR3 reads CASSRTTGGARETQYF. For the CDR3, the DNA is TGTGCCAGCAGCCGAACTACAGGGGGCGCGCGGGAGACCCAGTACTTC.

The V and J genes are TRBV19 and TRBJ2-1; a possible D gene is TRBD1 (6 bases). V was cut by 5 bases and J by 4 bases, with 15 bases left in between. Germline CDR1 reads LNHDA; CDR2 reads SQIVND (reference sequence). CDR3 length: 15 residues. In nucleotides, the CDR3 is TGTGCCAGTAGTCTGCCGCACACAGGGTACAATGAGCAGTTCTTC. Translated: CASSLPHTGYNEQFF.

This rearrangement joins TRBV11-2 to TRBJ1-1; D may be TRBD1 (5 bases). The CDR3 spans 14 residues. The germline V gene encodes CDR1 SGHAT and CDR2 FQNNGV. V dropped 1 base and J dropped 2 bases, with 8 bases sitting between them. CDR3 amino acids: CASSLGRGNTEAFF. The CDR3 nucleotides are TGTGCCAGCAGCTTAGGTAGGGGTAACACTGAAGCTTTCTTT.

The genes are TRBV6-6 and TRBJ1-1; 9 bases align to TRBD1. From germline, CDR1 is MNHNY and CDR2 SVGAGI (reference sequence). V was clipped by 6 bases and J by 3 bases; unmatched bases: 5. The CDR3 totals 14 residues. The DNA for the CDR3 is TGTGCCAGCAGAACCGGGACAGGGCACACTGAAGCTTTCTTT. This sequence encodes CASRTGTGHTEAFF.